This is a list of T cell receptor beta chains from one sample in a study of T cell repertoires in cytomegalovirus infection. TCRdb ran MiXCR on the reads and lists one entry per CDR3 protein. The sample holds roughly 200,000 distinct CDR3 sequences, less than 9.5% seen once. The specimen sequenced was PBMCs. The receptors derive from a human donor in good health (CMV status not recorded). Some clones in this sample may be carry-over from other donors' samples. The CDR3 runs from the conserved cysteine through the conserved F or W. A D gene is named only where the DNA matches it firmly. The size entry is marked missing in some rows and otherwise reads once, few, many or a size class.

>TRBV11-2|few|.|TRBJ1-1
CASSGWGTEAFF
TGTGCCAGCAGCGGATGGGGCACTGAAGCTTTCTTT
>TRBV20-1|many|TRBD1|TRBJ1-1
CSAPDRANTEAFF
TGCAGTGCACCGGACAGGGCAAACACTGAAGCTTTCTTT
>TRBV15|.|.|TRBJ2-3
CATRRDRPGRGGADTQYF
TGTGCCACCAGAAGAGATCGTCCGGGGCGGGGCGGCGCAGATACGCAGTATTTT
>TRBV20-1|.|.|TRBJ2-5
CSARGPGVETQYF
TGCAGTGCTAGAGGTCCAGGGGTCGAGACCCAGTACTTC
>TRBV10-3|many|.|TRBJ1-2
CAISEFDRLRGYTF
TGTGCCATCAGTGAGTTCGACAGACTGAGGGGCTACACCTTC
>TRBV11-2|.|TRBD1|TRBJ1-2
CASSPVTRQGSNYGYTF
TGTGCCAGCAGCCCGGTTACCCGACAGGGGTCTAACTATGGCTACACCTTC
>TRBV20-1|few|TRBD2|TRBJ2-7
CSARTPSAFSGTYEQYF
TGCAGTGCTAGAACCCCGTCCGCCTTTAGCGGGACCTACGAGCAGTACTTC
>TRBV27|few|.|TRBJ1-6
CASSPLGYNSPLHF
TGTGCCAGCAGTCCCCTGGGGTATAATTCACCCCTCCACTTT
>TRBV4-3|many|.|TRBJ1-2
CASSQGGSGAVSYGYTF
TGCGCCAGCAGCCAAGGTGGTTCGGGGGCGGTTAGCTATGGCTACACCTTC
>TRBV7-2|many|TRBD2|TRBJ2-7
CASSAAGPYEQYF
TGTGCCAGCAGCGCAGCGGGACCCTACGAGCAGTACTTC
>TRBV2|many|TRBD1|TRBJ1-3
CASSRDSVSGNTIYF
TGTGCCAGCAGCAGGGACAGCGTCTCTGGAAACACCATATATTTT
>TRBV10-2|many|TRBD1|TRBJ1-2
CASSERGTGPYGYTF
TGCGCCAGCAGTGAGCGGGGGACAGGACCCTATGGCTACACCTTC
>TRBV12-3/TRBV12-4|many|TRBD1|TRBJ2-3
CASSLRTGSDTQYF
TGTGCCAGCAGTTTAAGGACAGGGTCAGATACGCAGTATTTT
>TRBV7-2|many|.|TRBJ2-5
CASSLRLGTQETQYF
TGTGCCAGCAGCTTAAGGTTGGGGACCCAAGAGACCCAGTACTTC
>TRBV6-2/TRBV6-3|many|TRBD1|TRBJ2-7
CASIRDRVSYEQYF
TGTGCCAGCATCCGGGACAGGGTATCCTACGAGCAGTACTTC
>TRBV6-6|many|.|TRBJ1-6
CASRPARYNSPLHF
TGTGCCAGCAGGCCGGCGAGATATAATTCACCCCTCCACTTT
>TRBV7-2|many|TRBD1|TRBJ2-7
CASSVRQGGYEQYF
TGTGCCAGCAGCGTCAGACAGGGGGGGTACGAGCAGTACTTC
>TRBV20-1|.|TRBD2|TRBJ2-3
CSASPLAGGKVGTDTQYF
TGCAGTGCTAGTCCCCTAGCGGGGGGGAAAGTTGGCACAGATACGCAGTATTTT
>TRBV11-2|.|.|TRBJ2-1
CASRGLYNEQFF
TGTGCCAGCAGGGGGCTATACAATGAGCAGTTCTTC
>TRBV30|many|TRBD1|TRBJ2-1
CAWRSRDRGRNEQFF
TGTGCCTGGAGAAGCCGGGACAGGGGCAGGAATGAGCAGTTCTTC
>TRBV7-4|few|.|TRBJ2-7
CASSFEGLLLKPVEQYF
TGTGCCAGCAGCTTCGAGGGACTGCTCCTCAAACCGGTCGAGCAGTACTTC
>TRBV6-5|many|TRBD2|TRBJ2-6
CASSLERGGANVLTF
TGTGCCAGCAGTCTCGAGCGGGGAGGGGCCAACGTCCTGACTTTC
>TRBV7-2|many|TRBD2|TRBJ2-1
CASSLTSGAYNEQFF
TGTGCCAGCAGCTTAACTAGCGGGGCCTACAATGAGCAGTTCTTC
>TRBV18|many|TRBD2|TRBJ2-5
CASSVPSAGGETQYF
TGTGCCAGCTCAGTGCCGTCAGCGGGGGGAGAGACCCAGTACTTC
>TRBV7-2|many|.|TRBJ2-1
CASSPGGDTYNEQFF
TGTGCCAGCAGCCCCGGGGGAGACACGTACAATGAGCAGTTCTTC
>TRBV7-8|many|.|TRBJ1-5
CASSSRGGEEPQHF
TGTGCCAGCAGCTCCCGGGGCGGTGAGGAGCCCCAGCATTTT
>TRBV20-1|many|.|TRBJ2-5
CSGGHRKETQYF
TGCAGTGGCGGACATCGTAAAGAGACCCAGTACTTC
>TRBV7-3|many|TRBD2|TRBJ2-7
CASSLTGGSGYEQYF
TGTGCCAGCAGCTTAACAGGCGGGAGTGGATACGAGCAGTACTTC
>TRBV4-3|few|.|TRBJ1-1
CASSLYREDTEAFF
TGCGCCAGCAGCCTTTACCGGGAGGACACTGAAGCTTTCTTT
>TRBV11-2|many|.|TRBJ2-5
CASSLTPGGSQETQYF
TGTGCCAGCAGTCTTACTCCTGGAGGATCTCAAGAGACCCAGTACTTC
>TRBV14|few|TRBD1|TRBJ1-2
CASSRDRGHYGYTF
TGTGCCAGCAGCCGGGACAGGGGACACTATGGCTACACCTTC
>TRBV7-2|many|TRBD2|TRBJ2-4
CASSLTSGANIQYF
TGTGCCAGCAGCTTGACTAGCGGGGCAAACATTCAGTACTTC
>TRBV6-2/TRBV6-3|many|TRBD2|TRBJ2-1
CASSYSRRGAGREGEQFF
TGTGCCAGCAGTTACTCGAGGAGAGGAGCGGGAAGGGAAGGTGAGCAGTTCTTC
>TRBV11-3|many|.|TRBJ1-1
CANSASPDNLTEAFF
TGTGCTAACTCAGCTTCCCCGGACAATCTAACTGAAGCTTTCTTT
>TRBV12-3/TRBV12-4|many|TRBD1|TRBJ1-5
CASSGTGNQPQHF
TGTGCCAGCAGTGGGACAGGCAATCAGCCCCAGCATTTT
>TRBV7-2|few|.|TRBJ1-1
CASTDSHRDTEAFF
TGTGCCAGCACCGACTCACACAGGGACACTGAAGCTTTCTTT
>TRBV28|.|.|TRBJ2-5
CASSPTLARETQYF
TGTGCCAGCAGTCCGACCCTAGCCCGTGAGACCCAGTACTTC
>TRBV7-8|many|TRBD2|TRBJ2-7
CASSFASGYEQYF
TGTGCCAGCAGCTTCGCTAGCGGGTACGAGCAGTACTTC
>TRBV9|few|.|TRBJ2-7
CASSVGGESSYEQYF
TGTGCCAGCAGCGTAGGGGGGGAGAGCTCCTACGAGCAGTACTTC